The 24 T cell receptor beta chains below were found in one sample sequenced in a study of metastatic and nonmetastatic thyroid tumors. Each patient went into thyroid surgery without having received any treatment. Via MiXCR, TCRdb re-called the PCR reads. The profile covers about 24,000 clones, with roughly a fifth appearing a single time and approximately 8% taken by the ten largest. The sample was blood. The origin of the receptors is a female donor with papillary thyroid cancer or a benign thyroid nodule (not recorded which). Some clones in this sample may be carry-over from other donors' samples.

This clone has a count of ten or more. V is TRBV4-3 and J is TRBJ1-5; no clear D gene. Germline CDR1 and CDR2: LGHNA and YSLEER. CDR3 length equals 13 residues. V was cut by 0 bases and J by 5 bases, with 5 bases left in between. CDR3 in amino acids: CASSQDLDQPQHF. The CDR3 nucleotides read TGCGCCAGCAGCCAAGATTTAGATCAGCCCCAGCATTTT.

This clone came up many times. The chain combines TRBV7-3 with TRBJ2-3; the match to TRBD2 covers 11 bases. This CDR3 is built from 14 residues. The junction had 0 bases not matched to a gene; V was cut back by 2 bases and J by 5 bases. Germline CDR1 and CDR2: SGHTA and FQGTGA. The CDR3 nucleotides are TGTGCCAGCAGCTTAGGACTAGCGGGAGATACGCAGTATTTT. This gives the protein CASSLGLAGDTQYF.

This clone was observed many times. The rearrangement uses TRBV7-2 and TRBJ1-2; 8 bases agree with TRBD1. The trim removed 5 bases at V and 4 bases at J, leaving 9 bases unmatched. Germline CDR1 and CDR2: SGHTA and FQGNSA. The CDR3 spans 15 residues. CDR3 region: CASSNDRGQIYGYTF. Written as DNA, the CDR3 is TGTGCCAGCAGCAATGACAGGGGTCAAATCTATGGCTACACCTTC.

The chain uses TRBV29-1 and TRBJ1-2; maybe TRBD1 (5 bases). The CDR3 length is 13 residues. CDR1 is SQVTM, CDR2 ANQGSEA, per germline. The V and J ends lost 0 bases and 4 bases respectively, with 9 bases between them. The chain's CDR3 is CSVEEAGGYGYTF. The DNA for the CDR3 is TGCAGCGTTGAAGAGGCGGGGGGCTATGGCTACACCTTC.

This clone showed up many times. The chain employs TRBV7-9 and TRBJ1-2; D is unresolved. Germline V lookup: CDR1 SEHNR, CDR2 FQNEAQ (reference sequence). This CDR3 is 14 amino acids long. The germline V and J ends were trimmed by 4 bases and 0 bases, with 9 bases remaining between them. CDR3 nucleotide sequence: TGTGCCAGCAGCTCCACGACTGCTAACTATGGCTACACCTTC. It codes for CASSSTTANYGYTF.

This clone showed up just a few times. The chain links TRBV6-1 to TRBJ2-2; TRBD1 matches 10 bases. The CDR3 sequence is 14 residues long. CDR1 and CDR2 (germline): MNHNS, SASEGT. Trimming at V came to 10 bases and at J to 5 bases, leaving 7 bases not matched to a gene. CDR3 nucleotide sequence: TGTGCCATTCTGGACAGGGGGTTTACCGGGGAGCTGTTTTTT. Amino acids: CAILDRGFTGELFF.

This clone was observed at least ten times. The chain uses TRBV19 and TRBJ2-1; TRBD2 matches at 7 bases. Trimming removed 5 bases from V and 0 bases from J; junction bases left unmatched: 7. CDR1 and CDR2 from the germline V gene are LNHDA and SQIVND (reference sequence). This CDR3 is 16 amino acids long. The CDR3 bases are TGTGCCAGTAGTCCCGAACTAGCGAGCTCCTACAATGAGCAGTTCTTC. Residues: CASSPELASSYNEQFF.

This clone was detected only a few times. V gene TRBV6-2 or TRBV6-3 combines with J gene TRBJ2-2, with 10 positions matching TRBD1. Germline-derived CDR1 and CDR2 are MNHEY and SVGEGT. V gave up 2 bases and J gave up 3 bases; unmatched junction bases: 3. The CDR3 is 16 amino acids. The CDR3 nucleotides are TGTGCCAGCAGTTACGAGGGGACAGGGGACACCGGGGAGCTGTTTTTT. Protein: CASSYEGTGDTGELFF.

This clone ranks as medium-sized. The chain joins TRBV7-6 to TRBJ2-7; 9 bases are shared with TRBD2. Germline V CDR1 and CDR2: SGHVS, FNYEAQ. Trimming cost V 5 bases and J 2 bases; bases outside gene matches: 10. The CDR3 extends over 16 amino acids. CDR3 in DNA: TGTGCCAGCAGCCCCCGCGGGGGGGGGCCAGCCTACGAGCAGTACTTC. Translation gives CASSPRGGGPAYEQYF.

The chain's CDR3 is CASSLRLEGDFYEQYF. In nucleotides, the CDR3 is TGTGCCAGTAGTTTGAGACTAGAGGGAGACTTCTACGAGCAGTACTTC. The V and J genes are TRBV19 and TRBJ2-7; maybe TRBD2 (6 bases). In germline, CDR1 is LNHDA, CDR2 SQIVND (reference sequence). V was clipped by 5 bases and J by 3 bases, with 20 bases between them. CDR3 length equals 16 residues.

V usage is TRBV5-1 and J usage is TRBJ1-1, with a weak D call TRBD1 (5 bases). The V gene's germline CDR1 is SGHRS and CDR2 YFSETQ. Trimming removed 2 bases at V and 4 bases at J, with 12 bases between. The CDR3 is made up of 14 amino acids. The CDR3 DNA reads TGCGCCAGCAGCTTAGGGGCATCTTCCACTGAAGCTTTCTTT. Amino acid sequence: CASSLGASSTEAFF. Full variable domain (missing parts from reference TRBV5-1 and TRBJ1-1): KAGVTQTPRYLIKTRGQQVTLSCSPISGHRSVSWYQQTPGQGLQFLFEYFSETQRNKGNFPGRFSGRQFSNSRSEMNVSTLELGDSALYLCASSLGASSTEAFFGQGTRLTVV.

The chain uses TRBV6-5 and TRBJ1-2; no firm D call. CDR1 MNHEY and CDR2 SVGAGI come from the germline V gene. Trimming stripped 0 bases from V and 5 bases from J, with 7 bases between. The CDR3 is made up of 13 amino acids. CDR3 sequence: CASSYSRSYGYTF. The DNA for the CDR3 is TGTGCCAGCAGTTACTCCCGTAGTTATGGCTACACCTTC.

The sample holds many counts of this clone. This clone may be a read error of a much larger clone one base away. This CDR3 is also generated by other DNA sequences in the sample. This chain links TRBV29-1 with TRBJ2-7; D may match TRBD1 or TRBD2 (5 bases each). Germline V CDR1 and CDR2: SQVTM, ANQGSEA. The CDR3 spans 10 residues. This chain's CDR3 is CSVGTDEQYF. The CDR3 DNA is TGTAGCGTTGGGACGGACGAGCAGTACTTC.

By sample share, this clone is medium-sized (0.01 to 0.1%). The V call is TRBV6-1, the J call TRBJ2-3, with TRBD1 identical over 8 bases. The germline V gene encodes CDR1 MNHNS and CDR2 SASEGT. The junction had 6 bases not matched to a gene; V was cut back by 6 bases and J by 4 bases. This CDR3 has 14 residues. The CDR3 loop reads CASRRQGLSDTQYF. CDR3 bases: TGTGCCAGCAGACGACAGGGGCTGTCAGATACGCAGTATTTT.

The chain uses TRBV6-1 and TRBJ2-7, with a tentative D call TRBD1 (5 bases). The CDR3 is 17 amino acids. Trimming removed 3 bases at V and 6 bases at J, with 24 bases between. Germline values: CDR1 MNHNS, CDR2 SASEGT. The chain's CDR3 is CASSDPFLAGSRSEQYF. The CDR3 DNA follows: TGTGCCAGCAGTGACCCATTCCTGGCAGGGTCTCGAAGCGAGCAGTACTTC.

This clone was detected many times. This sequence joins TRBV7-2 and TRBJ2-1; the match to TRBD1 covers 9 bases. V trimming: 2 bases; J trimming: 2 bases; junction bases outside the gene matches: 4. This CDR3 comprises 16 residues. CDR1 and CDR2 (germline): SGHTA, FQGNSA. CDR3 sequence reads: CASSLMGTGTYNEQFF. For the CDR3, the DNA is TGTGCCAGCAGCTTAATGGGGACAGGGACCTACAATGAGCAGTTCTTC.

In this sample, this clone turned up many times. The V and J genes are TRBV29-1 and TRBJ1-3; maybe TRBD1 (5 bases). The CDR3 consists of 12 residues. Germline V gene lookup returns CDR1 SQVTM and CDR2 ANQGSEA. Trimming pared 3 bases from V and 2 bases from J, leaving 5 bases between. CDR3 residues: CSVETAGNTIYF. The CDR3 DNA reads TGCAGCGTTGAGACAGCTGGAAACACCATATATTTT. Variable domain in full (rest from reference TRBV29-1 and TRBJ1-3): SAVISQKPSRDICQRGTSLTIQCQVDSQVTMMFWYRQQPGQSLTLIATANQGSEATYESGFVIDKFPISRPNLTFSTLTVSNMSPEDSSIYLCSVETAGNTIYFGEGSWLTVV.

The chain uses TRBV6-4 and TRBJ2-1; 7 bases are shared with TRBD2. CDR3 length: 15 amino acids. Germline-derived CDR1 and CDR2 are MRHNA and SNTAGT. The V segment lost 8 bases and the J segment 7 bases; nucleotides outside the gene matches: 14. The CDR3 loop is CASSLALGTENEQFF. The CDR3 DNA reads as TGTGCCAGCTCACTAGCGTTAGGTACTGAGAATGAGCAGTTCTTC.

This clone appeared many times. The J gene is TRBJ2-3, the V gene TRBV27; TRBD2 matches at 9 bases. Per germline, CDR1 MNHEY and CDR2 SMNVEV (reference sequence). The CDR3 sequence is 14 residues long. The J segment lost 2 bases and the V segment lost 6 bases, leaving 3 bases of the junction unmatched. The CDR3 sequence: CASRGLANTDTQYF. CDR3 DNA sequence: TGTGCCAGCAGAGGACTAGCGAACACAGATACGCAGTATTTT.

In this sample, this clone turned up many times. Since a much larger clone is just one base distant, this may be a read error. The rearrangement links TRBV10-2 to TRBJ1-6, with D unresolved. The CDR3 contains 13 residues. V lost 8 bases to trimming and J lost 6 bases, with 11 bases between them. Germline loops: CDR1 WSHSY, CDR2 SAAADI. The CDR3 sequence: CASQDGSNSPLHF. CDR3 nucleotide sequence: TGCGCCAGCCAGGACGGATCTAATTCACCCCTCCACTTT.

This clone was observed a few times. This chain connects TRBV2 to TRBJ2-7; 11 bases line up with TRBD1. CDR1 SNHLY and CDR2 FYNNEI come from the germline V gene. This CDR3 spans 14 amino acids. V shed 6 bases and J 8 bases; nucleotides not matched to a gene: 9. The CDR3 nucleotides are TGTGCCAGCAGCCAGGGACAGGGGGGTTACAAGCAGTACTTC. It codes for CASSQGQGGYKQYF.

At least ten counts were recorded for this clone. J is TRBJ1-2 and V is TRBV13; 8 positions match TRBD1. The germline V gene encodes CDR1 PRHDT and CDR2 FYEKMQ (reference sequence). This CDR3 spans 21 amino acids. Trimming cost V 6 bases and J 5 bases; bases outside gene matches: 29. The CDR3 DNA reads as TGTGCCAGCAGTGTAGGCCCCAAGACAGGGGCCCTCTCGATGGATGGGTATGGCTACACCTTC. Its translation: CASSVGPKTGALSMDGYGYTF. The variable domain in full, completed from reference TRBV13 and TRBJ1-2, reads AAGVIQSPRHLIKEKRETATLKCYPIPRHDTVYWYQQGPGQDPQFLISFYEKMQSDKGSIPDRFSAQQFSDYHSELNMSSLELGDSALYFCASSVGPKTGALSMDGYGYTFGSGTRLTVV.

Concerning this clone: Relative to the germline gene, one junction end is altered; a read error may explain this. This rearrangement joins TRBV3-1 to TRBJ2-7; 9 positions agree with TRBD2. The CDR3 covers 15 residues. Germline CDR1 reads LGHDT; CDR2 reads YNNKEL (reference sequence). The CDR3 here is CASSQMGLASDEEYF. DNA of the CDR3: TGTGCCAGCAGCCAAATGGGACTAGCCAGCGACGAGGAGTACTTC.

In its sample, this clone was seen a few times. The chain is built from TRBV12-3 or TRBV12-4 and TRBJ1-1; D not resolved. V lost 0 bases and J lost 1, with 6 bases in between. The CDR3 consists of 14 residues. The DNA for the CDR3 is TGTGCCAGCAGTTTAGCCAGATCGAACACTGAAGCTTTCTTT. Translation gives CASSLARSNTEAFF.